One and the same sample provided the 29 T cell receptor beta chains below, sequenced in a study of breast tumors, draining lymph nodes, adjacent tissues. MiXCR, run by TCRdb on the multiplex PCR reads, gives a single entry per CDR3 protein. Seen here are around 140,000 distinct CDR3 sequences, 20% to 25% observed once, and the top ten hold roughly 2.5%. Breast cancer patients provided tissue from their axillary draining lymph nodes. The specimen was axillary lymph node tissue. These receptors came from a female donor with breast cancer. Some clones in this sample may be carry-over from other donors' samples.

Worth noting for this clonotype: It may be a read error: a sequence one base away is much more abundant. The chain uses TRBV30 and TRBJ2-1; D is perhaps TRBD1 (6 bases). The V gene's germline CDR1 is GTSNPN and CDR2 SVGIG (reference sequence). The length of the CDR3 is 13 residues. The V gene lost 0 bases and the J gene lost 12 bases, with 15 bases spanning the gap. DNA of the CDR3: TGTGCCTGGAGTGTCGTAAGGGGGAGTGGGCAGTTCTTC. Protein product: CAWSVVRGSGQFF.

This chain uses TRBV27 with TRBJ1-2; D possibly corresponds to TRBD1 (5 bases). V lost 6 bases, J lost 0 bases, and 11 bases lay in between. The CDR3 runs 14 residues. From germline, CDR1 is MNHEY and CDR2 SMNVEV (reference sequence). CDR3: CASRDSYPNYGYTF. CDR3 nucleotide sequence: TGTGCCAGCAGAGACAGTTACCCTAACTATGGCTACACCTTC.

Many counts were recorded for this clonotype. The chain has TRBV13 and TRBJ2-1, with TRBD2 matching over 9 bases. Germline V gene lookup returns CDR1 PRHDT and CDR2 FYEKMQ (reference sequence). The CDR3 runs 14 residues. The CDR3: CATSGRSSYNEQFF. The CDR3 nucleotides are TGTGCTACGAGCGGGAGGAGCTCCTACAATGAGCAGTTCTTC.

This clonotype has ten or more counts. CDR3 sequence (DNA): TGTGCCATCAGTGAACTCAATGACAACAATGAGCAGTTCTTC. This encodes CAISELNDNNEQFF. J is TRBJ2-1 and V is TRBV10-3, with unresolved D. The CDR3 is 14 amino acids. Germline V gene data show CDR1 as ENHRY and CDR2 as SYGVKD. The V gene lost 3 bases and the J gene lost 5 bases, with 11 bases spanning the gap.

There are many counts of this clonotype. This chain links TRBV20-1 with TRBJ2-1; 11 nucleotides align to TRBD2. The CDR3 has 15 residues. V gave up 3 bases and J gave up 4 bases; unmatched junction bases: 5. CDR1 and CDR2 (germline): DFQATT, SNEGSKA (reference sequence). Here the CDR3 reads CSASGTSGRYNEQFF. The CDR3 DNA sequence: TGCAGTGCTAGCGGGACTAGCGGACGTTACAATGAGCAGTTCTTC.

Worth noting for this clonotype: This may be a read error, as it is one base from a much larger clone. The V call is TRBV6-2 or TRBV6-3, the J call TRBJ2-1; the D is unclear. The CDR3 loop spans 11 amino acids. The germline CDR1 and CDR2 sequences are MNHEY and SVGEGT. V lost 6 bases and J 5 bases, leaving 5 bases between the germline ends. The CDR3 is CASRANNEQFF. DNA for the CDR3: TGTGCCAGCAGAGCGAACAATGAGCAGTTCTTC.

The chain is built from TRBV28 and TRBJ2-3; 7 nucleotides agree with TRBD2. The CDR3 runs 16 residues. V gave up 5 bases and J gave up 5 bases; unmatched junction bases: 13. CDR1 and CDR2 from the germline V gene are MDHEN and SYDVKM. The CDR3 DNA sequence: TGTGCCAGCAGTCCGCTAGCGGTGAGGCCTTTAGATACGCAGTATTTT. Amino acids: CASSPLAVRPLDTQYF.

The chain uses TRBV28 and TRBJ2-1; D is unclear. Trimming removed 3 bases from V and 8 bases from J, with 14 bases in between. CDR1 and CDR2 (germline): MDHEN, SYDVKM. This CDR3 region has 14 residues. The CDR3 coding sequence is TGTGCCAGCAGTTTCTGGGTCGGTAGGGATGAGCAGTTCTTC. Residues: CASSFWVGRDEQFF. Combining the CDR3 with reference TRBV28 and TRBJ2-1 gives the whole variable domain DVKVTQSSRYLVKRTGEKVFLECVQDMDHENMFWYRQDPGLGLRLIYFSYDVKMKEKGDIPEGYSVSREKKERFSLILESASTNQTSMYLCASSFWVGRDEQFFGPGTRLTVL.

This clonotype was detected ten times or more. The CDR3: CAIERRTDTQYF. The CDR3 nucleotides are TGTGCCATCGAGAGAAGGACAGATACGCAGTATTTT. This chain uses TRBV6-1 with TRBJ2-3; D remains unclear. V lost 10 bases and J lost 3, with 11 bases in between. This CDR3 has 12 residues. The germline V gene encodes CDR1 MNHNS and CDR2 SASEGT.

This clonotype was seen repeatedly, ten times or more. The chain uses TRBV5-8 and TRBJ2-3; 8 bases line up with TRBD1. V shed 0 bases, J shed 5 bases, and the junction held 11 bases outside the gene matches. Germline CDR1 and CDR2: SGHTS and YDEGEE. This CDR3 contains 17 residues. The CDR3 is CASSLAAGGGIRDTQYF. The DNA of the CDR3 is TGTGCCAGCAGCTTGGCCGCAGGGGGCGGGATAAGAGATACGCAGTATTTT. Based on the CDR3 plus reference TRBV5-8 and TRBJ2-3, the full variable domain is EAGVTQSPTHLIKTRGQQATLRCSPISGHTSVYWYQQALGLGLQFLLWYDEGEERNRGNFPPRFSGRQFPNYSSELNVNALELEDSALYLCASSLAAGGGIRDTQYFGPGTRLTVL.

This clonotype came up many times. This chain's CDR3 is CASSGTGLPYGYTF. CDR3 bases: TGTGCCAGCAGCGGTACGGGACTGCCCTATGGCTACACCTTC. The V and J genes are TRBV5-5 and TRBJ1-2; D might be TRBD1 (5 bases). V was trimmed by 4 bases and J by 4 bases, leaving 14 bases between them. From germline, CDR1 is SGHKS and CDR2 YYEKEE (reference sequence). The CDR3 totals 14 residues.

The chain couples TRBV6-5 to TRBJ1-2; no definite D call. The V gene's germline CDR1 is MNHEY and CDR2 SVGAGI. V lost 0 bases and J 5 bases, leaving 10 bases between the germline ends. The CDR3 has 14 residues. CDR3 loop: CASSYSAEKYGYTF. CDR3 DNA: TGTGCCAGCAGTTACTCCGCAGAAAAGTATGGCTACACCTTC.

This clonotype came up once. One base away lies a much larger clone, so this may be a sequencing read error. The chain carries TRBV5-1 and TRBJ1-2; no clear D. The germline V gene encodes CDR1 SGHRS and CDR2 YFSETQ. The CDR3 has 13 amino acids. Trimming left V 3 bases short and J 6 bases short, with 12 bases between. Written as DNA, the CDR3 is TGCGCCAGCAGCTGGGCCTTGACAAATGGCTACACCTTC. Amino acids: CASSWALTNGYTF.

This clonotype was seen only once. Relative to the germline gene, one junction end is altered; a read error may explain this. The chain uses TRBV18 and TRBJ2-2, with D possibly being TRBD1 (7 bases). This CDR3 is built from 14 residues. Germline V gene data show CDR1 as KGHSH and CDR2 as LQKENI. The CDR3 coding sequence is TGTGCCAGCTCACCAACAGGGGAGGCCGGGGAGCTGCTTTTT. Translation gives CASSPTGEAGELLF. Full variable domain (rest looked up from reference TRBV18 and TRBJ2-2): NAGVMQNPRHLVRRRGQEARLRCSPMKGHSHVYWYRQLPEEGLKFMVYLQKENIIDESGMPKERFSAEFPKEGPSILRIQQVVRGDSAAYFCASSPTGEAGELLFGEGSRLTVL.

This clonotype was seen only a few times. V gene TRBV5-6 combines with J gene TRBJ1-5; the D is unclear. The CDR3 totals 17 residues. V was clipped by 1 base and J by 3 bases, with 17 bases between them. Germline V gene data show CDR1 as SGHDT and CDR2 as YYEEEE. In nucleotides, the CDR3 is TGTGCCAGCAGCTTGTGGGGATTCTCCGCAACCAATCAGCCCCAGCATTTT. It yields the protein CASSLWGFSATNQPQHF.

This clonotype has a count of ten or more. The V and J genes are TRBV2 and TRBJ1-6; TRBD1 agrees at 7 bases. From germline, CDR1 is SNHLY and CDR2 FYNNEI. The CDR3 spans 13 residues. Losses at the gene ends were 4 bases for V and 9 bases for J; bases not matched to a gene: 3. This CDR3 reads CASSGQGPSPLHF. CDR3 coding DNA: TGTGCCAGCAGTGGACAGGGCCCTTCACCCCTCCACTTT.

This clonotype was found many times. The chain has TRBV5-1 and TRBJ2-5; 11 bases map to TRBD2. V shed 0 bases and J 5 bases; nucleotides not matched to a gene: 9. Germline-derived CDR1 and CDR2 are SGHRS and YFSETQ. This CDR3 has 17 residues. CDR3 sequence: CASSLGELAGDRETQYF. The CDR3 coding sequence is TGCGCCAGCAGCTTGGGGGAACTAGCGGGAGATAGGGAGACCCAGTACTTC.

The table lists this clonotype with a count of one. Possible read error: a much larger clone is one base away. V is TRBV7-3 and J is TRBJ2-2, with 9 bases aligning to TRBD2. The CDR3 has 14 residues. The trim removed 8 bases at V and 7 bases at J, leaving 8 bases unmatched. Germline CDR1 reads SGHTA; CDR2 reads FQGTGA. The chain's CDR3 is CASGPGTSYGELFF. The CDR3 DNA sequence: TGTGCCAGCGGCCCAGGGACTAGCTACGGGGAGCTGTTTTTT.

This clonotype was recorded at least ten times. V and J are TRBV29-1 and TRBJ2-5; 8 nucleotides agree with TRBD2. From germline, CDR1 is SQVTM and CDR2 ANQGSEA. V was pared by 4 bases and J by 5 bases, with 9 bases of the junction left unmatched. The CDR3 loop spans 14 amino acids. CDR3 sequence: CSVVGRGAGETQYF. In DNA form, the CDR3 reads TGCAGCGTTGTAGGGCGGGGGGCCGGGGAGACCCAGTACTTC.

This clonotype was observed many times. The chain couples TRBV20-1 to TRBJ2-7, with 9 bases aligning to TRBD1. Germline assignment: CDR1 DFQATT and CDR2 SNEGSKA (reference sequence). The CDR3 consists of 14 residues. With V trimmed by 2 bases and J by 2 bases, 4 bases remained unmatched. The CDR3 DNA sequence: TGCAGTGCTAGAACAGGGGGCCCAACCTACGAGCAGTACTTC. Encoded protein: CSARTGGPTYEQYF.

This clonotype was found many times. The genes are TRBV3-1 and TRBJ2-1; 12 positions match TRBD2. V trimming: 0 bases; J trimming: 9 bases; junction bases outside the gene matches: 6. CDR1 LGHDT and CDR2 YNNKEL come from the germline V gene (reference sequence). This CDR3 spans 16 amino acids. The CDR3 DNA reads as TGTGCCAGCAGCCAAGATCGCACTAGCGGGAGGACTGAGCAGTTCTTC. This sequence encodes CASSQDRTSGRTEQFF.

Ten or more counts support this clonotype. V is TRBV12-3 or TRBV12-4 and J is TRBJ2-7; D not certain. This CDR3 region has 19 residues. Trimming left V 2 bases short and J 3 bases short, with 26 bases between. The CDR3 loop reads CASSLTSGPSPSRCYEQYF. As DNA, the CDR3 is TGTGCCAGCAGTTTAACTTCCGGCCCCAGCCCCTCAAGGTGCTACGAGCAGTACTTC.

This clonotype has a handful of counts. The V and J genes are TRBV12-3 or TRBV12-4 and TRBJ2-3; 14 nucleotides align to TRBD2. The CDR3 extends over 17 amino acids. V was clipped by 2 bases and J by 4 bases; unmatched bases: 5. This chain's CDR3 is CASSLRLAGGSADTQYF. The CDR3 DNA is TGTGCCAGCAGTTTAAGACTAGCGGGAGGGTCCGCAGATACGCAGTATTTT.

This clonotype has at least ten counts. V is TRBV27 and J is TRBJ2-2; D is ambiguous. This CDR3 contains 14 residues. The germline V gene encodes CDR1 MNHEY and CDR2 SMNVEV (reference sequence). Trimming stripped 2 bases from V and 1 base from J, with 5 bases between. The CDR3 region is CASSLGVNTGELFF. The CDR3 region has the DNA TGTGCCAGCAGTTTAGGGGTGAACACCGGGGAGCTGTTTTTT.

As concerns this clonotype: This may stem from a read error, because a much larger clone lies one nucleotide away. The V call is TRBV12-3 or TRBV12-4, the J call TRBJ2-1; possible D gene TRBD2, 5 bases. V was trimmed by 3 bases and J by 4 bases, leaving 13 bases between them. CDR3 length: 15 residues. The CDR3, as DNA: TGTGCCAGCAGTTTCCGACTAACGGGATACAATGAGCAGTTCTTC. As protein: CASSFRLTGYNEQFF.

The rearrangement uses TRBV28 and TRBJ2-7, with 9 bases identical to TRBD1. V lost 3 bases and J lost 6; bases outside the gene matches: 6. The CDR3 has 14 residues. Germline lookup yields CDR1 MDHEN and CDR2 SYDVKM. CDR3 loop: CASSFPNRGREQYF. CDR3 coding DNA: TGTGCCAGCAGTTTCCCCAACAGGGGGCGCGAGCAGTACTTC.

This chain joins TRBV27 and TRBJ2-7; perhaps D is TRBD1 or TRBD2 (5 bases each). V shed 2 bases and J shed 8 bases, with 34 bases lying between them. The CDR3 sequence is 20 residues long. The germline gives CDR1 MNHEY, CDR2 SMNVEV (reference sequence). CDR3 in amino acids: CASSLRGPKAPMSGTNKQYF. For the CDR3, the DNA is TGTGCCAGCAGTTTAAGGGGCCCTAAGGCCCCAATGTCCGGGACCAACAAGCAGTACTTC.

The sample holds a few counts of this clonotype. The chain combines TRBV19 with TRBJ1-5; the D is unclear. Germline CDR1 and CDR2: LNHDA and SQIVND (reference sequence). The V end lost 5 bases, the J end lost 9 bases, and 11 bases lay between the germline ends. The CDR3 length is 12 residues. CDR3 bases: TGTGCCAGTAGTCCCGTACCGGGGCCCCAGCATTTT. Translating it yields CASSPVPGPQHF.

This clonotype was picked up one time. The CDR3 does not end in the conserved phenylalanine or tryptophan, so this is likely a read error. The V gene is TRBV19, the J gene TRBJ2-7; maybe TRBD2 (6 bases). This CDR3 has 14 residues. Trimming shortened V by 4 bases and J by 4 bases, and 14 bases separated the two germline ends. The germline gives CDR1 LNHDA, CDR2 SQIVND (reference sequence). CDR3 nucleotides: TGTGCCAGTAGTACCGGGACGGGGAGGTACGAGCAGTACCTC. It yields the protein CASSTGTGRYEQYL.